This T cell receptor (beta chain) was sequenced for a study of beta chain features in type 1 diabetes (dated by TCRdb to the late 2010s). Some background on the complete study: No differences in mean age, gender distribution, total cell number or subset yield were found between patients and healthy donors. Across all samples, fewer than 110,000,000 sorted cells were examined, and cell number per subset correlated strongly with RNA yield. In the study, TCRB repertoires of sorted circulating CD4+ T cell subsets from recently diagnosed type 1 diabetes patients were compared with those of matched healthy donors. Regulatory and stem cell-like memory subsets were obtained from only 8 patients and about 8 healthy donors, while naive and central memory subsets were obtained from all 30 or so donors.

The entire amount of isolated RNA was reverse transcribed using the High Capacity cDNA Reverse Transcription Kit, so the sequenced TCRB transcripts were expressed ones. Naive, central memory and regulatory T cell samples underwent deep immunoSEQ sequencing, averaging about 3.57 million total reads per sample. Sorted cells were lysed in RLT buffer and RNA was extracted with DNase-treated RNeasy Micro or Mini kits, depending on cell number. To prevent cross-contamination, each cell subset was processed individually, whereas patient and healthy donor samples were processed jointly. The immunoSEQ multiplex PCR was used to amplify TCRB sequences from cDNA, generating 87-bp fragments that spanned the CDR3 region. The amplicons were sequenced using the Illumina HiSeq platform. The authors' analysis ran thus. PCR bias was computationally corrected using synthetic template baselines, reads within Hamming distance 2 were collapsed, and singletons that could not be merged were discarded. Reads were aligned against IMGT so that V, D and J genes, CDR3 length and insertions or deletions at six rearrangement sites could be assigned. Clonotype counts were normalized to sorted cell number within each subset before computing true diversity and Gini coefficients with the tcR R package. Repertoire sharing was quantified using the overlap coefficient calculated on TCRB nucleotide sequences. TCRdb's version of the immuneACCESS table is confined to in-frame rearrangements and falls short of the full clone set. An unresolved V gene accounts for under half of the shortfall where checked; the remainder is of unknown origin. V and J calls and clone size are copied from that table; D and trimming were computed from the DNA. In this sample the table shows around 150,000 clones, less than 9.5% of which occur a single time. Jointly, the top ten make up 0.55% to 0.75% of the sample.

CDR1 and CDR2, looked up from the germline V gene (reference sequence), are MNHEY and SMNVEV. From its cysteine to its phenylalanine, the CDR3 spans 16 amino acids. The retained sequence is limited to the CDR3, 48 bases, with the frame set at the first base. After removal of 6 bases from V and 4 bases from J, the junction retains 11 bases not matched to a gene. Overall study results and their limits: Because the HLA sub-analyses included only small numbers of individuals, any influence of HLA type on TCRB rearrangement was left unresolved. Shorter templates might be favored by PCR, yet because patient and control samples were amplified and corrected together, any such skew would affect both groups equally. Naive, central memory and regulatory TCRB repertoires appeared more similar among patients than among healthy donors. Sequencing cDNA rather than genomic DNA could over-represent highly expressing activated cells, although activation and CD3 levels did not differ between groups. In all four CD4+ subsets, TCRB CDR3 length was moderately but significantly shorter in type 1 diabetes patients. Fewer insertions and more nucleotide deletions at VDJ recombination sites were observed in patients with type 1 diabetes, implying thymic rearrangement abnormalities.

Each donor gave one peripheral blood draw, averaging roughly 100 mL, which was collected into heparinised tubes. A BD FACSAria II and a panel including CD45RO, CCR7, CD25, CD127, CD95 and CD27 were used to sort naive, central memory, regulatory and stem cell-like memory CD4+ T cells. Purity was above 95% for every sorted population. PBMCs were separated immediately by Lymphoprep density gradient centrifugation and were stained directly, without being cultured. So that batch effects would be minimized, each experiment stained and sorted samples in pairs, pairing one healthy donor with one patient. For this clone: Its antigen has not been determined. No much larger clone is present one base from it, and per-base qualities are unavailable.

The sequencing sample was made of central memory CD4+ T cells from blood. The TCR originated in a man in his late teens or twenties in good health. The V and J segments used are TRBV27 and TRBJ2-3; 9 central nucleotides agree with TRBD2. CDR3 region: CASRQKGGLAADTQYF. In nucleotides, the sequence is TGTGCCAGCAGGCAGAAGGGGGGACTAGCAGCAGATACGCAGTATTTT.